The 3 T cell receptor beta chains in this list originate from one sample, sequenced in a study of cytomegalovirus exposure and HLA in healthy donors. Use of 60 Vbeta and 13 Jbeta primers characterized the PCR. Assay: immunoSEQ multiplex PCR; the TCRdb copy retains only in-frame clones and omits some. The sample includes 150,000 to 200,000 clones, approximately 80% of them seen just once. The source material was PBMCs. Every receptor here comes from a young woman in good health and CMV-seronegative.

Only a few counts were recorded for this clone. The genes are TRBV6-5 and TRBJ2-2, with 9 bases lining up with TRBD1. V gave up 11 bases and J gave up 7 bases; unmatched junction bases: 8. CDR1 is MNHEY and CDR2 is SVGAGI in the germline V gene. The CDR3 totals 13 residues. The CDR3 DNA reads as TGTGCCGTAGGGACAGGGATAATCGGGGAGCTGTTTTTT. Its protein is CAVGTGIIGELFF.

This chain uses TRBV5-1 with TRBJ2-7, with D possibly being TRBD1 (6 bases). Germline-derived CDR1 and CDR2 are SGHRS and YFSETQ. CDR3 size: 14 residues. Trimming pared 4 bases from V and 2 bases from J, leaving 13 bases between. CDR3 protein: CASSQGLAPYEQYF. The CDR3 DNA is TGCGCCAGCAGCCAGGGGTTGGCTCCCTACGAGCAGTACTTC.

The chain carries TRBV4-1 and TRBJ2-1; 7 nucleotides align to TRBD2. This CDR3 is built from 16 residues. V shed 3 bases and J 3 bases; nucleotides not matched to a gene: 8. Germline-derived CDR1 and CDR2 are MGHRA and YSYEKL. The CDR3 here is CASSQTATSSYNEQFF. The CDR3 DNA reads TGCGCCAGCAGCCAGACCGCGACTAGCAGCTACAATGAGCAGTTCTTC.